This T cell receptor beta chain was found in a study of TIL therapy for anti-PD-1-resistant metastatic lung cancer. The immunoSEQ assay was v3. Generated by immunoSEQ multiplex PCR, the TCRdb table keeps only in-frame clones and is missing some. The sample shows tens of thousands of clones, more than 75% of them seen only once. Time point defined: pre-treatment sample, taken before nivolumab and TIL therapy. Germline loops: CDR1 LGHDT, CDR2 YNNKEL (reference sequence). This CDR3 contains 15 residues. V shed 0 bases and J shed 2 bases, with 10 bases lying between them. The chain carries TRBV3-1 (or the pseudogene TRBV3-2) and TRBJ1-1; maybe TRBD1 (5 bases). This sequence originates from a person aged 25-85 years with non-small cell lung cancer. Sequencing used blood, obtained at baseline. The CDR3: CASSQDGHSNTEAFF. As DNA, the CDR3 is TGTGCCAGCAGCCAAGATGGACATTCAAACACTGAAGCTTTCTTT.